The clone carrying this T cell receptor (beta chain) appeared many times. Its antigen is currently unknown. These data are taken from a study of T cells after yellow fever vaccination. Overall study findings and caveats: Contamination of FACS-sorted repertoires by abundant clonotypes from the bulk population could occur. Overlap between CD4 and CD8 compartments was detected for a small share of clonotypes.

A 5'RACE template-switching step, the method used to make TCR cDNA, added a universal primer site and UMIs. TCRdb redid the calling of the 5' RACE reads with MiXCR, one entry per CDR3 protein. This table holds about 160,000 distinct CDR3 sequences, less than 9% found once. The V end was cut by 7 bases, the J end by 11 bases, with 23 bases between. The CDR3 extends over 14 amino acids. Here the sequenced sample was CD4+ T cells sorted from PBMCs, taken 5 to 6 days after the first yellow fever vaccination. The TCR was taken from a young man who received the YFV17D yellow fever vaccine. The chain joins TRBV12-3 or TRBV12-4 to TRBJ1-1; perhaps TRBD1 as D (6 bases). The CDR3 is CASTDTGTRFSAFF. CDR3 DNA: TGTGCCAGCACCGATACCGGGACACGGTTTAGCGCTTTCTTT.